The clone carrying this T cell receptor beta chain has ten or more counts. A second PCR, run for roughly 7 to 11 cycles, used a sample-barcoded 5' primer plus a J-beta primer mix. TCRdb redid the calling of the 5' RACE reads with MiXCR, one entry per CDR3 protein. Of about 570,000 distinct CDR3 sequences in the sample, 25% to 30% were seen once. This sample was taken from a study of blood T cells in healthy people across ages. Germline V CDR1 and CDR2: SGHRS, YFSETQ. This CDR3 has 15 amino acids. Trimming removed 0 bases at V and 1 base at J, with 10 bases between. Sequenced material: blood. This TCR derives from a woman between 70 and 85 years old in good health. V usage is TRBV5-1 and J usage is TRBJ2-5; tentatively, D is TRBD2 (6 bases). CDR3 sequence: CASSLAGGVQETQYF. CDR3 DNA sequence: TGCGCCAGCAGCTTGGCCGGGGGAGTCCAAGAGACCCAGTACTTC.